This entry concerns a single TCR beta chain. V was pared by 2 bases and J by 4 bases, with 4 bases of the junction left unmatched. The CDR3 length is 15 residues. From germline, CDR1 is ENHRY and CDR2 SYGVKD. The data belong to a study of immune cell composition in non-small cell lung cancer. Normal lung sampling was at least 3 cm from the tumour, as distant as possible. Measured with immunoSEQ multiplex PCR; TCRdb has only the in-frame clones, and not every one. The data hold about 3,500 clones, with around 67% observed a single time. Sequencing was performed on non-adjacent lung tissue. V usage is TRBV10-3 and J usage is TRBJ2-3, with 9 bases aligning to TRBD2. This receptor was taken from a human donor with non-small cell lung cancer. Written as DNA, the CDR3 is TGTGCCATCAGTGAGGCGGGAGGGTTGTCAGATACGCAGTATTTT. Translation gives CAISEAGGLSDTQYF.